These T cell receptor beta chains were read from a single sample in a study of shared clonotypes between healthy human individuals. TCRdb's table, derived via immunoSEQ multiplex PCR, lists solely in-frame clones and lacks some. The table records millions of clones, approximately 94% of them present only once. Material: naive CD8+ T cells from PBMCs. These receptors were obtained from a man younger than 35 in good health. Some clones in this sample may be carry-over from other donors' samples. CDR3s include the opening cysteine and the closing phenylalanine or tryptophan.

j_call v_call cdr3_aa
TRBJ2-3 TRBV5-6 CASSVEWDSPDTQYF
TRBJ1-3 TRBV30 CAWSGRFHSGNTIYF
TRBJ2-2 TRBV5-1 CASSLGRLAGGNTGELFF
TRBJ2-1 TRBV6-6 CASSYGSNEQFF
TRBJ1-2 TRBV6-1 CATQGGRDYGYTF
TRBJ1-5 TRBV7-8 CASSGGQINQPQHF
TRBJ2-7 TRBV7-9 CASRDRLGSSYEQYF
TRBJ2-1 TRBV10-1 CASSSGRALNEQFF
TRBJ2-7 TRBV19 CASGPSYEQYF
TRBJ1-1 TRBV4-1 CASRATHTNTEAFF
TRBJ2-7 TRBV9 CASSVGDSPYEQYF
TRBJ2-1 TRBV5-1 CASTRGASSYNEQFF
TRBJ2-1 TRBV27 CASSSLPPRDNEQFF
TRBJ2-1 TRBV10-1 CASSERTSGAYNEQFF
TRBJ2-3 TRBV7-8 CASSLKSSGRSTDTQYF
TRBJ1-1 TRBV4-1 CASSQDTGRGSTEAFF
TRBJ1-5 TRBV7-8 CASSRDRDNQPQHF